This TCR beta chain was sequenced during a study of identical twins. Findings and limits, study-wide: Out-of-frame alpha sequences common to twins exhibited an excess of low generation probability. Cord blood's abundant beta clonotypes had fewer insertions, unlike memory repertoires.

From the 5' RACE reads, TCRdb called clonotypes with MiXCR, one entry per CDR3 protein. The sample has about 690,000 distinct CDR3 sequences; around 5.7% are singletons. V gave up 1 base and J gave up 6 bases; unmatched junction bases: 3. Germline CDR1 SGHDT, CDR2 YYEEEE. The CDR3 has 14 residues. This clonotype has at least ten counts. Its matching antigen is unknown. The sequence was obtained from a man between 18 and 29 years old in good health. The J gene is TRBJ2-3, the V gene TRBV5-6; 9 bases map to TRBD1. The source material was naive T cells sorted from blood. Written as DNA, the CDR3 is TGTGCCAGCAGCTTGTACAGGGGGCTTGATACGCAGTATTTT. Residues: CASSLYRGLDTQYF.